A single sample is the source of the 23 T cell receptor beta chains below, sequenced in a study of OX40 agonist ivuxolimab in advanced cancers. Measured with immunoSEQ multiplex PCR; TCRdb has only the in-frame clones, and not every one. Among about 83,000 clones, roughly 89% were seen once, and the ten largest hold 8.4%. Sequenced here: CD4+ or CD8+ T cells sorted from blood, sampled in a trial of the OX40 agonist ivuxolimab. These receptors all stem from an adult with an advanced solid tumor such as melanoma, head and neck, liver or kidney cancer.

The chain is built from TRBV6-5 and TRBJ2-7; D is uncertain. Trimming left V 5 bases short and J 6 bases short, with 14 bases between. Germline V gives CDR1 MNHEY, CDR2 SVGAGI. The CDR3 contains 13 residues. The CDR3: CASSIFESIEQYF. CDR3 in DNA: TGTGCCAGCAGTATTTTCGAGTCAATCGAGCAGTACTTC.

CDR3 region: CASRAGKTDTQYF. CDR3 in DNA: TGCGCCAGCAGGGCAGGGAAAACAGATACGCAGTATTTT. V gene TRBV4-1 combines with J gene TRBJ2-3, with D possibly being TRBD1 (5 bases). The germline CDR1 and CDR2 sequences are MGHRA and YSYEKL. V was pared by 6 bases and J by 3 bases, with 10 bases between. The CDR3 has 13 residues.

The chain recombines TRBV4-1 with TRBJ1-2; tentative D call: TRBD1 (5 bases). CDR1 and CDR2 (germline): MGHRA, YSYEKL. The CDR3 loop spans 15 amino acids. Between the trimmed V and J ends, which lost 1 base and 8 bases, there was a span of 17 bases. CDR3 in amino acids: CASSQVRGRGEGYTF. The CDR3, as DNA: TGCGCCAGCAGCCAAGTTCGGGGTAGGGGAGAGGGCTACACCTTC.

The chain has TRBV6-5 and TRBJ1-5, with 7 bases fitting TRBD1. This CDR3 is 15 amino acids long. Germline CDR1 is MNHEY and CDR2 is SVGAGI. After removal of 5 bases from V and 0 bases from J, the junction contained 4 bases not matched to a gene. The CDR3, as DNA: TGTGCCAGCAGTAGGACAGGAGATAGCAATCAGCCCCAGCATTTT. Translated, it gives CASSRTGDSNQPQHF.

V and J are TRBV7-9 and TRBJ2-2; D gene unclear. V dropped 5 bases and J dropped 0 bases, with 4 bases sitting between them. Germline V gives CDR1 SEHNR, CDR2 FQNEAQ (reference sequence). The CDR3 has 13 residues. The DNA for the CDR3 is TGTGCCAGCAGCCCAGCGAACACCGGGGAGCTGTTTTTT. It translates to CASSPANTGELFF.

The chain uses TRBV4-3 and TRBJ1-4, with 7 bases matching TRBD1. The germline V gene encodes CDR1 LGHNA and CDR2 YSLEER. The J segment lost 5 bases and the V segment lost 1 base, leaving 7 bases of the junction unmatched. This CDR3 has 16 residues. CDR3 protein: CASSQARQGENEKLFF. As DNA, the CDR3 is TGCGCCAGCAGCCAAGCACGACAGGGCGAGAATGAAAAACTGTTTTTT.

The chain has TRBV9 and TRBJ1-4; a weak D match, TRBD1 (5 bases). Trimming took off 2 bases at V and 8 bases at J, with 16 bases between the two ends. The CDR3 spans 15 residues. Per germline, CDR1 SGDLS and CDR2 YYNGEE. The CDR3 bases are TGTGCCAGCAGCGTGAACGGGGGGATGCGGGAAAAACTGTTTTTT. This codes for CASSVNGGMREKLFF.

This clone appeared a few times. This CDR3 is CASRQGDYGYTF. The CDR3 region has the DNA TGTGCCAGCAGACAGGGTGACTATGGCTACACCTTC. The chain joins TRBV2 to TRBJ1-2, with a weak D call TRBD1 (6 bases). Per germline, CDR1 SNHLY and CDR2 FYNNEI. The CDR3 runs to 12 residues. The V gene lost 6 bases and the J gene lost 3 bases, with 8 bases spanning the gap.

The chain joins TRBV27 to TRBJ1-5; the D gene is possibly TRBD1 (5 bases). The ends were cut back, 3 bases at V and 5 bases at J, with 11 bases in the middle. CDR3 size: 14 residues. Germline CDR1 is MNHEY and CDR2 is SMNVEV (reference sequence). CDR3 coding DNA: TGTGCCAGCAGTTTTTATGGGGGTTATCAGCCCCAGCATTTT. Protein sequence: CASSFYGGYQPQHF.

This chain joins TRBV28 and TRBJ2-4; unclear D gene. V lost 2 bases and J lost 2, with 10 bases in between. The CDR3 is made up of 15 amino acids. Per germline, CDR1 MDHEN and CDR2 SYDVKM. CDR3: CASSLSQWTKNIQYF. CDR3 DNA sequence: TGTGCCAGCAGTTTAAGCCAATGGACCAAAAACATTCAGTACTTC.

With regard to this clone: Other nucleotide sequences in the sample specify the same CDR3. V and J are TRBV9 and TRBJ1-2; D is undetermined. Trimming left V 1 base short and J 4 bases short, with 5 bases between. Germline V gene data show CDR1 as SGDLS and CDR2 as YYNGEE. The CDR3 contains 12 residues. CDR3 region: CASSVNSYGYTF. CDR3 bases: TGTGCCAGCAGCGTAAATTCCTATGGCTACACCTTC.

V gene TRBV9 combines with J gene TRBJ2-5; tentatively, D is TRBD1 (6 bases). The CDR3 sequence is 15 residues long. The V gene's germline CDR1 is SGDLS and CDR2 YYNGEE. The germline V and J ends were trimmed by 0 bases and 2 bases, with 11 bases remaining between them. The CDR3 DNA follows: TGTGCCAGCAGCGTAGGGGGGCGTACTCAAGAGACCCAGTACTTC. Its protein is CASSVGGRTQETQYF.

The rearrangement links TRBV7-6 to TRBJ2-7; TRBD1 aligns across 9 bases. With 4 bases clipped from V and 2 bases from J, the junction kept 3 bases outside the gene matches. CDR1 is SGHVS and CDR2 is FNYEAQ in the germline V gene. The CDR3 sequence is 14 residues long. The CDR3 coding sequence is TGTGCCAGCAGCTACGGGACAGGGACCTACGAGCAGTACTTC. Protein sequence: CASSYGTGTYEQYF.

This chain uses TRBV27 with TRBJ2-1; D uncertain. The CDR3 has 12 residues. The V gene's germline CDR1 is MNHEY and CDR2 SMNVEV (reference sequence). V lost 6 bases and J 3 bases, leaving 6 bases between the germline ends. CDR3 DNA sequence: TGTGCCAGCAGGACCAACTACAATGAGCAGTTCTTC. Translating gives CASRTNYNEQFF.

The chain has TRBV28 and TRBJ1-3; D may be TRBD1 (5 bases). The germline gives CDR1 MDHEN, CDR2 SYDVKM. V gave up 5 bases and J gave up 4 bases, with 9 bases separating them. CDR3 size: 13 residues. The CDR3 protein is CASSGRQGNTIYF. CDR3 in DNA: TGTGCCAGCAGTGGTCGACAGGGAAACACCATATATTTT.

V and J are TRBV30 and TRBJ2-1; D unclear. V lost 4 bases and J 8 bases, leaving 15 bases between the germline ends. Germline V gene data show CDR1 as GTSNPN and CDR2 as SVGIG (reference sequence). CDR3 length equals 13 residues. The CDR3 is CAWNKVRFDEQFF. CDR3 DNA: TGTGCCTGGAATAAGGTACGTTTCGATGAGCAGTTCTTC.

The V call is TRBV13, the J call TRBJ2-1; D is unresolved. This CDR3 region has 13 residues. V lost 5 bases, J lost 0 bases, and 5 bases lay in between. Germline assignment: CDR1 PRHDT and CDR2 FYEKMQ (reference sequence). The chain's CDR3 is CASSASSYNEQFF. CDR3 nucleotide sequence: TGTGCCAGCAGCGCCAGCTCCTACAATGAGCAGTTCTTC.

This clone appeared once. This chain connects TRBV6-5 to TRBJ2-3, with a tentative D call TRBD1 (6 bases). Trimming shortened V by 2 bases and J by 4 bases, and 16 bases separated the two germline ends. Germline CDR1 is MNHEY and CDR2 is SVGAGI. This CDR3 is built from 16 residues. CDR3 coding DNA: TGTGCCAGCAGTTACCCCCATGGGGGCGCGGCAGATACGCAGTATTTT. It is translated as CASSYPHGGAADTQYF.

The chain uses TRBV6-6 and TRBJ1-5; possibly TRBD1 for D (5 bases). V gave up 0 bases and J gave up 6 bases, with 12 bases separating them. Germline loops: CDR1 MNHNY, CDR2 SVGAGI (reference sequence). The CDR3 spans 15 residues. DNA for the CDR3: TGTGCCAGCAGTTACTCCGGGGGATCAAGTCAGCCCCAGCATTTT. It is translated as CASSYSGGSSQPQHF.

This rearrangement joins TRBV6-6 to TRBJ2-7, with D possibly matching TRBD2 (6 bases). Per germline, CDR1 MNHNY and CDR2 SVGAGI (reference sequence). Trimming took off 10 bases at V and 4 bases at J, with 26 bases between the two ends. This CDR3 contains 16 residues. DNA of the CDR3: TGTGCCACCACCCCTTCTGGGGGGAATGTGTGGTACGAGCAGTACTTC. This codes for CATTPSGGNVWYEQYF.

The chain has TRBV19 and TRBJ1-1; D unclear. Trimming shortened V by 4 bases and J by 8 bases, and 11 bases separated the two germline ends. Looked up from germline, CDR1 is LNHDA and CDR2 is SQIVND (reference sequence). The CDR3 totals 12 residues. The CDR3: CASSNWASEAFF. The CDR3 DNA is TGTGCCAGTAGTAATTGGGCATCCGAAGCTTTCTTT.

The chain combines TRBV16 with TRBJ2-1, with 14 bases fitting TRBD2. Germline V gene lookup returns CDR1 KGHSY and CDR2 FQNENV. Germline trimming cut 2 bases from V and 5 bases from J; bases unmatched to any gene: 2. The CDR3 length is 16 residues. CDR3 DNA: TGTGCCAGCAGCCAACGACTAGCGGGAGGGGACAATGAGCAGTTCTTC. Its protein is CASSQRLAGGDNEQFF.

The genes are TRBV19 and TRBJ2-1; 11 bases agree with TRBD2. The length of the CDR3 is 16 residues. V lost 1 base to trimming and J lost 4 bases; unmatched junction nucleotides: 3. Germline lookup yields CDR1 LNHDA and CDR2 SQIVND (reference sequence). CDR3 sequence (DNA): TGTGCCAGTAGTATAGTTCTAGCGGGGGGTTACAATGAGCAGTTCTTC. It yields the protein CASSIVLAGGYNEQFF.